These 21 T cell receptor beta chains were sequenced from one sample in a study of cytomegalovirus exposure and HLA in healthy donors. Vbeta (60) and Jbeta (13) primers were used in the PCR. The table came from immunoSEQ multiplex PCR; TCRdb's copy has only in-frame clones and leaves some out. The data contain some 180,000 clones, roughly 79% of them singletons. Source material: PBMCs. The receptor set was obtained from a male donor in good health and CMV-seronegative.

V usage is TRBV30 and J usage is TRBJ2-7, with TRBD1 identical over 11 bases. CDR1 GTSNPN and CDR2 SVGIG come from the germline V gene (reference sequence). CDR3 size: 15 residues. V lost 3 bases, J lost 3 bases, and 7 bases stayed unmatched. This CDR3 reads CAWRAVGTGGYEQYF. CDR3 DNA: TGTGCCTGGAGGGCCGTTGGGACAGGGGGCTACGAGCAGTACTTC.

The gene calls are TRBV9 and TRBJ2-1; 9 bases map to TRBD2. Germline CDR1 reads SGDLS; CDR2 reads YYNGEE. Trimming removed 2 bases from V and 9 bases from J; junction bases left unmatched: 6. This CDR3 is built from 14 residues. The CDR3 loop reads CASSVNSGSSEQFF. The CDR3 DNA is TGTGCCAGCAGCGTTAATAGCGGGAGTTCTGAGCAGTTCTTC.

This CDR3 reads CSAQGQYEQYF. The CDR3 coding sequence is TGCAGTGCTCAGGGACAGTACGAGCAGTACTTC. The rearrangement joins TRBV20-1 to TRBJ2-7, with TRBD1 matching 7 bases. Per the germline V gene, CDR1 is DFQATT and CDR2 is SNEGSKA (reference sequence). Unmatched junction bases numbered 2, after V lost 5 bases and J lost 4 bases. The CDR3 length is 11 residues.

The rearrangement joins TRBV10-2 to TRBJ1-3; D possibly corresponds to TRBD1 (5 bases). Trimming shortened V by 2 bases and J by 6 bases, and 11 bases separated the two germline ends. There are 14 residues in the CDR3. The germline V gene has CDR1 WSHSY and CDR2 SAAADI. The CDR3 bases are TGCGCCAGCAGTGAGCAGGGTTTCGCAAACACCATATATTTT. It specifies CASSEQGFANTIYF.

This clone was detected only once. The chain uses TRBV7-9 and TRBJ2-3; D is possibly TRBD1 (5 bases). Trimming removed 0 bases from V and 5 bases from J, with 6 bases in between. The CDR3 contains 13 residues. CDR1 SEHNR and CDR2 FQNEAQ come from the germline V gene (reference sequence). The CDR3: CASSLAGVDTQYF. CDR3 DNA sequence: TGTGCCAGCAGCTTAGCAGGGGTAGATACGCAGTATTTT.

The chain's CDR3 is CASSLVRTGELFF. CDR3 bases: TGTGCCAGCAGCTTAGTCCGGACCGGGGAGCTGTTTTTT. The rearrangement links TRBV11-2 to TRBJ2-2, with no clear D. Germline CDR1 is SGHAT and CDR2 is FQNNGV. Between the trimmed V and J ends, which lost 1 base and 5 bases, there was a span of 5 bases. The CDR3 loop spans 13 amino acids.

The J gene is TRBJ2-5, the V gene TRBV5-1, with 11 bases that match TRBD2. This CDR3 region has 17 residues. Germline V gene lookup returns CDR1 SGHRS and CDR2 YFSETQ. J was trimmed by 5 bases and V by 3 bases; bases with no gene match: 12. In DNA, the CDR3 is TGCGCCAGCAGCTCGCCACTAGCGGGGGACAGCTACGAGACCCAGTACTTC. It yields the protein CASSSPLAGDSYETQYF.

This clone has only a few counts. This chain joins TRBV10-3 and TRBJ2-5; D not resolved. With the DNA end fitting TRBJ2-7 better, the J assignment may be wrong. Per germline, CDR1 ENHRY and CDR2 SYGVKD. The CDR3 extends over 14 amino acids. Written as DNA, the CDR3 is TGTGCCATCAGTGAGCCTGTTATCTCCTACGAGCAGTACTTC. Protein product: CAISEPVISYEQYF.

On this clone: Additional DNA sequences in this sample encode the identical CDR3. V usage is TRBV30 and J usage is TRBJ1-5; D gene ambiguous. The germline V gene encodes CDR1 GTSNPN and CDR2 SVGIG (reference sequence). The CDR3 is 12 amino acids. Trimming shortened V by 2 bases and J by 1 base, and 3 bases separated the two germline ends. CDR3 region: CAWSQSNQPQHF. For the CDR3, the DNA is TGTGCCTGGAGTCAGAGCAATCAGCCCCAGCATTTT.

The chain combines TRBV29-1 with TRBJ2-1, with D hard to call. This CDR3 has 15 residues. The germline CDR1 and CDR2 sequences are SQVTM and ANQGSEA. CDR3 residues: CSTFAGPSSYNEQFF. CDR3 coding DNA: TGCAGTACCTTCGCTGGGCCGAGCTCCTACAATGAGCAGTTCTTC.

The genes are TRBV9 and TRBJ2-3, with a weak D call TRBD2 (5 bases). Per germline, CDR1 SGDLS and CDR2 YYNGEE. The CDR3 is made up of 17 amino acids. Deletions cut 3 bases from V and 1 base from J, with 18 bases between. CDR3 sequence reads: CASSAQMTHGGTDTQYF. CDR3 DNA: TGTGCCAGCAGCGCACAAATGACCCACGGGGGCACAGATACGCAGTATTTT.

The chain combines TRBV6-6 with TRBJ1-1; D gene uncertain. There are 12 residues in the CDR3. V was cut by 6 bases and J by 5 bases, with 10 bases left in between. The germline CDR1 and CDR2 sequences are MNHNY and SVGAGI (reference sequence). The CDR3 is CASRFERTEAFF. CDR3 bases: TGTGCCAGCAGATTTGAGAGGACTGAAGCTTTCTTT.

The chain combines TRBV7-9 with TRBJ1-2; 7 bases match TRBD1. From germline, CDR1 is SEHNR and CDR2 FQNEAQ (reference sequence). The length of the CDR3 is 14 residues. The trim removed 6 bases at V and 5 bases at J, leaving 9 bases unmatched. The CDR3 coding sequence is TGTGCCAGCAGTCCAACGACAGGGTGGTATGGCTACACCTTC. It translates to CASSPTTGWYGYTF.

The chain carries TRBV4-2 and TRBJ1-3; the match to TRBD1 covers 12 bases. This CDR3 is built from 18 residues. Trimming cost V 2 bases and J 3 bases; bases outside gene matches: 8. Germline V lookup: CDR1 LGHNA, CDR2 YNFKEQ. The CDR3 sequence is CASSQTHGDRGLGNTIYF. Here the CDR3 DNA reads TGTGCCAGCAGCCAAACCCATGGGGACAGGGGGCTTGGAAACACCATATATTTT.

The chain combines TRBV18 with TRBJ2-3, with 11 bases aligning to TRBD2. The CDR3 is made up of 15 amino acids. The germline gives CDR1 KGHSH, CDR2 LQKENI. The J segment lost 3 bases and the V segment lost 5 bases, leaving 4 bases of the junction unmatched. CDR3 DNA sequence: TGTGCCAGCTCAGGCACTAGCGGGAGAACAGATACGCAGTATTTT. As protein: CASSGTSGRTDTQYF.

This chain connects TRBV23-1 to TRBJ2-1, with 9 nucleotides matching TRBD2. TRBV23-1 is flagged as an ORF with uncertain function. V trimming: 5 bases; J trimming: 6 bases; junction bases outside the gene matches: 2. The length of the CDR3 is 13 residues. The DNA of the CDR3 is TGCGCCAGCAGTGCGGGGGGGCTCAATGAGCAGTTCTTC. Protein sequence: CASSAGGLNEQFF.

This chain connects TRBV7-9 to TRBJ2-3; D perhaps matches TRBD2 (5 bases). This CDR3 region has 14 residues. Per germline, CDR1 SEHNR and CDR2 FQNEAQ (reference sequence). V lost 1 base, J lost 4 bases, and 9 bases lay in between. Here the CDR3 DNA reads TGTGCCAGCAGCTTAGAGCGGTCCGCAGATACGCAGTATTTT. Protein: CASSLERSADTQYF.

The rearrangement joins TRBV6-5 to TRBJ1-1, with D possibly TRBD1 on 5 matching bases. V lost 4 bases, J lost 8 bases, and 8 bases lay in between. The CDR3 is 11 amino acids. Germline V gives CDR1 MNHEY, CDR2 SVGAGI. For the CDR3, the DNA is TGTGCCAGCAGTTTTGACAGAGAAGCTTTCTTT. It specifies CASSFDREAFF.

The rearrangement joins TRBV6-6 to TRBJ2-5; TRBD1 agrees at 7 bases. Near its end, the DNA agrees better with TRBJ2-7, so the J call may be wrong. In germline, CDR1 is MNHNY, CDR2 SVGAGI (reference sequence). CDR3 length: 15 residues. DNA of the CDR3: TGTGCCAGCCGGACCGGGCAGGGGGTTTCCTACGAGCAGTACTTC. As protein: CASRTGQGVSYEQYF.

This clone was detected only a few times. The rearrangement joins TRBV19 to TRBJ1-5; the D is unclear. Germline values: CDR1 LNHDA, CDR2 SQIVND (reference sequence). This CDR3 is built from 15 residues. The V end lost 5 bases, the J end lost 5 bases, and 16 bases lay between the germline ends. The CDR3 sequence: CASSSGGSGYQPQHF. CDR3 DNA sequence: TGTGCCAGTAGTTCGGGCGGGAGCGGGTATCAGCCCCAGCATTTT.

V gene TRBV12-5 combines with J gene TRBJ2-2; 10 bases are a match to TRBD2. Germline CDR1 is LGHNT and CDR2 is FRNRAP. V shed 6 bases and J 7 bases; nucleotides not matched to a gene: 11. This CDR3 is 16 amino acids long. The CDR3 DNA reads TGTGCTAGTGGACTCCTTGCTAGCGGGGGAGGCGGGGAGCTGTTTTTT. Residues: CASGLLASGGGGELFF.